This section outlines one T cell receptor beta chain sequence together with its context. The antigen is unknown. The sample is drawn from a study of T cell responses to AZD1222 COVID-19 vaccine. Study-level results: Spike-specific TCR breadth and depth went up after people got two AZD1222 doses.

Produced via immunoSEQ multiplex PCR; TCRdb's table is partial and in-frame only. The sample has about 150,000 clones; 89% are singletons. CDR1 and CDR2 (germline): MDHEN, SYDVKM. The CDR3 spans 14 residues. V lost 5 bases, J lost 4 bases, and 7 bases stayed unmatched. Sequencing used peripheral blood, obtained on day 0 of AZD1222 vaccination. The gene calls are TRBV28 and TRBJ1-2, with 7 bases lining up with TRBD1. The receptor's source is an adult in good health. The DNA for the CDR3 is TGTGCCAGCAGTGTGTACAGGGGCGGCTATGGCTACACCTTC. It is translated as CASSVYRGGYGYTF.